Below, 16 T cell receptor beta chains from the same sample are listed, as sequenced in a study of blood T cell repertoires in COVID-19. Profiling relied on immunoSEQ multiplex PCR, and the TCRdb table lists in-frame clones only, not all of them. The table shows 200,000 to 250,000 clones, with 65% to 90% occurring only once. What was sequenced was peripheral blood. These receptors were obtained from a woman aged 70-85 years with COVID-19, enrolled during active disease.

The chain has TRBV18 and TRBJ1-5; the match to TRBD1 covers 9 bases. There are 17 residues in the CDR3. Germline V lookup: CDR1 KGHSH, CDR2 LQKENI. V gave up 4 bases and J gave up 2 bases; unmatched junction bases: 9. CDR3: CASSLRQGESGNQPQHF. CDR3 nucleotides: TGTGCCAGCTCACTAAGACAGGGGGAATCCGGCAATCAGCCCCAGCATTTT.

This clone was seen a few times. The chain joins TRBV5-1 to TRBJ1-1; D not certain. The CDR3 totals 13 residues. Germline values: CDR1 SGHRS, CDR2 YFSETQ. Trimming removed 0 bases at V and 4 bases at J, with 7 bases between. The CDR3 protein is CASSLERGTEAFF. In nucleotides, the CDR3 is TGCGCCAGCAGCTTGGAGAGAGGCACTGAAGCTTTCTTT. Full variable domain (outside the CDR3, taken from reference TRBV5-1 and TRBJ1-1): KAGVTQTPRYLIKTRGQQVTLSCSPISGHRSVSWYQQTPGQGLQFLFEYFSETQRNKGNFPGRFSGRQFSNSRSEMNVSTLELGDSALYLCASSLERGTEAFFGQGTRLTVV.

The chain combines TRBV1 with TRBJ2-1; the listed D gene, TRBD2, was not tested against the DNA. TRBV1 is described as a pseudogene. This CDR3 is built from 17 residues. In nucleotides, the CDR3 is TGCACCAGCAGCCGGAAGCTGGAGCGGGAGAGTGGGTATGAGCAGTTCTTC. Translated: CTSSRKLERESGYEQFF.

With regard to this clone: The junction does not match germline at one end; this may be a read error. The chain couples TRBV18 to TRBJ2-1; 7 bases map to TRBD2. The CDR3 length is 16 residues. Germline CDR1 reads KGHSH; CDR2 reads LQKENI. CDR3 protein: CASSSPSGSSYNEQFF. In nucleotides, the CDR3 is TGTGCCAGCTCATCACCTAGCGGCAGCTCCTACAATGAGCAGTTCTTC.

The chain joins TRBV3-1 (or the pseudogene TRBV3-2) to TRBJ1-6; D not certain. Germline V gene sequence: CDR1 LGHDT, CDR2 YNNKEL (reference sequence). CDR3 length: 15 amino acids. V was trimmed by 0 bases and J by 7 bases, leaving 10 bases between them. The CDR3 region has the DNA TGTGCCAGCAGCCAAGACACAGCGGCCAATTCACCCCTCCACTTT. Translated, it gives CASSQDTAANSPLHF.

In the case of this clone: This sample includes further DNA sequences coding for the same CDR3. This chain joins TRBV6-5 and TRBJ1-2, with TRBD1 matching 9 bases. The V gene end was trimmed by 6 bases and the J gene end by 7 bases; junction bases not matched to a gene: 3. Germline lookup yields CDR1 MNHEY and CDR2 SVGAGI. The CDR3 sequence is 12 residues long. The CDR3 nucleotides are TGTGCCAGCAGCCGGACAGGGGCTGGCTACACCTTC. Protein product: CASSRTGAGYTF.

This clone was detected only once. The chain links TRBV7-9 to TRBJ1-6; a weak D match, TRBD1 (6 bases). Trimming shortened V by 5 bases and J by 6 bases, and 11 bases separated the two germline ends. This CDR3 contains 14 residues. Germline V gives CDR1 SEHNR, CDR2 FQNEAQ (reference sequence). CDR3 nucleotide sequence: TGTGCCAGCAGCCTCGACAGGTTTAATTCACCCCTCCACTTT. Protein: CASSLDRFNSPLHF. The variable domain in full, completed from reference TRBV7-9 and TRBJ1-6, reads DTGVSQNPRHKITKRGQNVTFRCDPISEHNRLYWYRQTLGQGPEFLTYFQNEAQLEKSRLLSDRFSAERPKGSFSTLEIQRTEQGDSAMYLCASSLDRFNSPLHFGNGTRLTVT.

The chain is built from TRBV7-2 and TRBJ1-2; D unresolved. Germline CDR1 reads SGHTA; CDR2 reads FQGNSA. V dropped 8 bases and J dropped 6 bases, with 19 bases sitting between them. This CDR3 comprises 14 residues. The CDR3 nucleotides read TGTGCCAGCGTACGGTCGAGGGCCTGGGATGGCTACACCTTC. Translated, it gives CASVRSRAWDGYTF.

The V gene is TRBV15, the J gene TRBJ1-2; possible D gene TRBD1, 6 bases. The CDR3 loop spans 14 amino acids. The V end lost 3 bases, the J end lost 3 bases, and 11 bases lay between the germline ends. Germline V gives CDR1 LNHNV, CDR2 YYDKDF (reference sequence). The CDR3 DNA sequence: TGTGCCACCAGCAGTCAGACAGGAGACTATGGCTACACCTTC. As protein: CATSSQTGDYGYTF. The complete variable domain, with remaining parts taken from reference TRBV15 and TRBJ1-2, reads DAMVIQNPRYQVTQFGKPVTLSCSQTLNHNVMYWYQQKSSQAPKLLFHYYDKDFNNEADTPDNFQSRRPNTSFCFLDIRSPGLGDTAMYLCATSSQTGDYGYTFGSGTRLTVV.

The rearrangement joins TRBV30 to TRBJ1-5; 11 bases match TRBD1. Germline assignment: CDR1 GTSNPN and CDR2 SVGIG (reference sequence). The CDR3 is made up of 14 amino acids. Unmatched junction bases numbered 5, after V lost 4 bases and J lost 6 bases. CDR3 sequence: CAWTPGTGGQPQHF. The CDR3 DNA sequence: TGTGCCTGGACTCCCGGGACAGGGGGTCAGCCCCAGCATTTT.

The V call is TRBV6-2 or TRBV6-3, the J call TRBJ2-7; 8 bases line up with TRBD2. The CDR3 is made up of 16 amino acids. V was pared by 3 bases and J by 1 base, with 8 bases of the junction left unmatched. The V gene's germline CDR1 is MNHEY and CDR2 SVGEGT. Here the CDR3 DNA reads TGTGCCAGCAGTTATGGGGGACTAGTCGCGTCCTACGAGCAGTACTTC. Its translation is CASSYGGLVASYEQYF.

Turning to this clone: The junction and the germline gene differ at one end; a read error may be behind it. This chain links TRBV9 with TRBJ1-2, with a tentative D call TRBD1 (5 bases). The CDR3 sequence is 14 residues long. Germline CDR1 SGDLS, CDR2 YYNGEE. The CDR3 spells CASSAKGVGGSFSF. CDR3 sequence (DNA): TGTGCCAGCAGCGCCAAAGGTGTTGGGGGGTCCTTCTCCTTC. Full variable domain (rest looked up from reference TRBV9 and TRBJ1-2): DSGVTQTPKHLITATGQRVTLRCSPRSGDLSVYWYQQSLDQGLQFLIQYYNGEERAKGNILERFSAQQFPDLHSELNLSSLELGDSALYFCASSAKGVGGSFSFGSGTRLTVV.

This clone was detected only once. V usage is TRBV5-4 and J usage is TRBJ1-2, with D possibly being TRBD1 (6 bases). CDR1 SGHNT and CDR2 YYREEE come from the germline V gene (reference sequence). Trimming took 1 base from V and 6 from J, leaving 13 bases between them. CDR3 length: 14 amino acids. The CDR3 nucleotides are TGTGCCAGCAGCTTGATTGGCGGGGGGCATGGCTACACCTTC. Protein: CASSLIGGGHGYTF.

The V gene is TRBV6-2 or TRBV6-3, the J gene TRBJ1-1; no clear D. V was clipped by 0 bases and J by 5 bases, with 13 bases between them. The CDR3 is 15 amino acids. Germline CDR1 MNHEY, CDR2 SVGEGT. The CDR3 region is CASSYSTGGRTEAFF. The CDR3 coding sequence is TGTGCCAGCAGTTACTCGACGGGAGGAAGGACTGAAGCTTTCTTT.

This chain connects TRBV29-1 to TRBJ1-1, with D perhaps matching TRBD1 (6 bases). The CDR3 runs to 14 residues. Germline CDR1 is SQVTM and CDR2 is ANQGSEA. The ends were cut back, 3 bases at V and 4 bases at J, with 15 bases in the middle. CDR3 DNA sequence: TGCAGCGTTGAGAACAGGGCTGGCGGCACTGAAGCTTTCTTT. As protein: CSVENRAGGTEAFF. The full variable domain, rest sourced from reference TRBV29-1 and TRBJ1-1, is SAVISQKPSRDICQRGTSLTIQCQVDSQVTMMFWYRQQPGQSLTLIATANQGSEATYESGFVIDKFPISRPNLTFSTLTVSNMSPEDSSIYLCSVENRAGGTEAFFGQGTRLTVV.

The gene calls are TRBV12-3 or TRBV12-4 and TRBJ1-2, with D possibly being TRBD1 (6 bases). CDR3 length: 13 amino acids. Trimming removed 2 bases at V and 3 bases at J, with 7 bases between. CDR3 region: CASSLQGYYGYTF. The CDR3 nucleotides are TGTGCCAGCAGTTTACAGGGGTACTATGGCTACACCTTC.